One and the same sample provided the 7 T cell receptor beta chains below, sequenced in a study of T-cell memory formation after mild COVID-19. TCRdb fed the 5' RACE reads into MiXCR, producing one record per CDR3 protein. This repertoire shows approximately 100,000 distinct CDR3 sequences, around 15% found once; its top ten account for around 28%. The sequencing sample was made of PBMCs or a T cell subset sorted from them (not recorded which). Source of these receptors: an adult woman who had mild COVID-19 (a few samples of this study predate the infection). Cell type and time point are not known.

The rearrangement uses TRBV7-6 and TRBJ2-7, with 8 bases that match TRBD2. The CDR3 has 16 residues. CDR1 SGHVS and CDR2 FNYEAQ come from the germline V gene. V gave up 0 bases and J gave up 1 base; unmatched junction bases: 5. CDR3 residues: CASSLAWRGASYEQYF. The CDR3 nucleotides read TGTGCCAGCAGCTTAGCGTGGCGGGGGGCTTCCTACGAGCAGTACTTC.

This clonotype was detected ten times or more. The J gene is TRBJ1-2, the V gene TRBV12-3 or TRBV12-4; no definite D call. V gave up 4 bases and J gave up 8 bases, with 14 bases separating them. The CDR3 has 13 amino acids. Here the CDR3 DNA reads TGTGCCAGCAGTTCCTTTACTAGGACGGGCTACACCTTC. This codes for CASSSFTRTGYTF.

This clonotype was seen a handful of times. V and J are TRBV9 and TRBJ2-7, with D possibly matching TRBD2 (6 bases). CDR1 is SGDLS and CDR2 is YYNGEE in the germline V gene. CDR3 size: 16 residues. V lost 0 bases to trimming and J lost 4 bases, with 17 bases between them. The CDR3 protein is CASSVGRGSGAYEQYF. In DNA, the CDR3 is TGTGCCAGCAGCGTAGGGAGGGGTAGCGGTGCTTACGAGCAGTACTTC.

This clonotype was seen a handful of times. The rearrangement links TRBV24-1 to TRBJ2-7, with D tentatively TRBD1 or TRBD2 (5 bases each). Per the germline V gene, CDR1 is KGHDR and CDR2 is SFDVKD. Trimming took off 0 bases at V and 5 bases at J, with 10 bases between the two ends. The CDR3 length is 14 residues. CDR3 sequence reads: CATSDLDSGHEQYF. The DNA for the CDR3 is TGTGCCACCAGTGATTTGGACAGCGGCCACGAGCAGTACTTC.

There are a few counts of this clonotype. This chain joins TRBV5-6 and TRBJ2-1; D possibly corresponds to TRBD1 (6 bases). The CDR3 is made up of 15 amino acids. Between the trimmed V and J ends, which lost 5 bases and 0 bases, there was a span of 12 bases. Germline CDR1 SGHDT, CDR2 YYEEEE. The CDR3 DNA reads as TGTGCCAGCAGTTCAGGGGTTTTCTCCTACAATGAGCAGTTCTTC. Residues: CASSSGVFSYNEQFF.

This chain connects TRBV29-1 to TRBJ1-2; D not certain. Germline CDR1 and CDR2: SQVTM and ANQGSEA. This CDR3 is built from 14 residues. V was pared by 7 bases and J by 5 bases, with 20 bases between. The CDR3 loop reads CSGPPIRDHYGYTF. The CDR3 DNA reads as TGCAGCGGGCCTCCGATTAGGGATCATTATGGCTACACCTTC.

The table lists this clonotype with a few counts. The chain combines TRBV10-3 with TRBJ2-6; D call uncertain. V lost 2 bases and J 0 bases, leaving 11 bases between the germline ends. CDR1 ENHRY and CDR2 SYGVKD come from the germline V gene. This CDR3 is 17 amino acids long. CDR3 DNA: TGTGCCATCAGTGAGGCTCCAGCAAGCTCTGGGGCCAACGTCCTGACTTTC. This sequence encodes CAISEAPASSGANVLTF.